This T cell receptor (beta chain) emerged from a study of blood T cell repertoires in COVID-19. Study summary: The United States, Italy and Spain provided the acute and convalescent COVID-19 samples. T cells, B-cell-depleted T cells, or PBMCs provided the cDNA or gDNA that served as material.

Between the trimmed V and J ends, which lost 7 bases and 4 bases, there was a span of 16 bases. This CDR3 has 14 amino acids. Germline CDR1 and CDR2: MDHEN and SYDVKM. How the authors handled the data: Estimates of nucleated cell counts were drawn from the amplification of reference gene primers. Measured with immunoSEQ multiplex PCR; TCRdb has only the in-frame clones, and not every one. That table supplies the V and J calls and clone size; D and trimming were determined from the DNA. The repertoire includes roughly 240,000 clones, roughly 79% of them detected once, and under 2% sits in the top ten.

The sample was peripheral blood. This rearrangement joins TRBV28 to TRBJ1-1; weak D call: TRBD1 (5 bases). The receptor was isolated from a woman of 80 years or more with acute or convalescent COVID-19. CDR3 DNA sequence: TGTGCCAGCAAGGGGCCCACTCCCGGCACTGAAGCTTTCTTT. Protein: CASKGPTPGTEAFF. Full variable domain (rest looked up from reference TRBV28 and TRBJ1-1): DVKVTQSSRYLVKRTGEKVFLECVQDMDHENMFWYRQDPGLGLRLIYFSYDVKMKEKGDIPEGYSVSREKKERFSLILESASTNQTSMYLCASKGPTPGTEAFFGQGTRLTVV.